This entry concerns a single TCR beta chain. The data derive from a study of blood T cells in healthy people across ages. A sample-barcoded 5' primer and a J-beta primer mix were used in a second PCR of roughly 6 to 11 cycles. Every cDNA molecule carried a tag from a template-switch adaptor bearing 12 random nucleotides. TCRdb fed the 5' RACE reads into MiXCR, producing one record per CDR3 protein. Of roughly 1.5 million distinct CDR3 sequences detected, approximately 43% appear once; the ten largest clones hold about 3.8%. This CDR3 contains 14 residues. Trimming cost V 4 bases and J 3 bases; bases outside gene matches: 3.

The chain joins TRBV12-3 or TRBV12-4 to TRBJ2-4; the match to TRBD2 covers 7 bases. This receptor was taken from a woman younger than 35 in good health. Sequenced: blood. In DNA, the CDR3 is TGTGCCAGCAGTTCCCGGGACTACAAAAACATTCAGTACTTC. It specifies CASSSRDYKNIQYF.